The 24 T cell receptor beta chains listed next were all sequenced from one sample in a study of T-cell memory formation after mild COVID-19 (dated by TCRdb to the early 2020s). The library was prepared using 5' RACE. The run used an Illumina NovaSeq 6000. TCRdb ran its own pipeline on the public reads, namely fastp trimming at Q25 and MiXCR clone calling, and kept in-frame beta chains. Here each entry gathers all rows of one CDR3 protein and keeps the most common genes and DNA. The sample records approximately 340,000 distinct CDR3 sequences, about a sixth of which are singletons. Around 20% of the sample is held by the ten biggest clonotypes. Input material: PBMCs or a T cell subset sorted from them (not recorded which). The source of these receptors is a man younger than 35 who had mild COVID-19 (a few samples of this study predate the infection). The sample titles of this study are shuffled in the database, so cell type and time point are left out; the donor was told from shared clones.

This clonotype was counted between two and nine times. The chain combines TRBV5-1 with TRBJ2-1, with TRBD2 matching 7 bases. There are 13 residues in the CDR3. Looked up from germline, CDR1 is SGHRS and CDR2 is YFSETQ. The V gene end was trimmed by 4 bases and the J gene end by 7 bases; junction bases not matched to a gene: 5. DNA of the CDR3: TGCGCCAGCAGCGCCGGGACTATAAATGAGCAGTTCTTC. It yields the protein CASSAGTINEQFF.

The chain has TRBV20-1 and TRBJ2-6, with TRBD1 as a possible D gene (7 bases). Germline CDR1 DFQATT, CDR2 SNEGSKA (reference sequence). CDR3 length: 16 residues. V lost 3 bases and J 0 bases, leaving 12 bases between the germline ends. The CDR3 region has the DNA TGCAGTGCTAGTGCAGGGGGGATCTCTGGGGCCAACGTCCTGACTTTC. Protein sequence: CSASAGGISGANVLTF.

The V call is TRBV12-3 or TRBV12-4, the J call TRBJ1-2; TRBD1 might be the D (5 bases). Trimming took off 6 bases at V and 10 bases at J, with 15 bases between the two ends. CDR3 length: 12 amino acids. CDR3 DNA sequence: TGTGCCAGCAGGGGAGACAGTCAGGACTACACCTTC. Translating gives CASRGDSQDYTF.

The chain links TRBV6-5 to TRBJ2-5; 11 positions agree with TRBD1. CDR1 MNHEY and CDR2 SVGAGI come from the germline V gene. The CDR3 sequence is 13 residues long. The junction had 4 bases not matched to a gene; V was cut back by 6 bases and J by 7 bases. The CDR3 here is CASRDRGPGTQYF. The CDR3 DNA reads as TGTGCCAGCAGGGACAGGGGGCCCGGGACCCAGTACTTC.

The chain recombines TRBV4-3 with TRBJ1-2; D remains ambiguous. CDR1 is LGHNA and CDR2 is YSLEER in the germline V gene. The CDR3 has 14 residues. V lost 2 bases and J lost 2, with 9 bases in between. The CDR3 nucleotides read TGCGCCAGCAGCCAATCGGTGGGCAACTATGGCTACACCTTC. As protein: CASSQSVGNYGYTF.

This clonotype has a handful of counts. The chain carries TRBV7-2 and TRBJ2-5; D is ambiguous. This CDR3 region has 12 residues. The V gene lost 6 bases and the J gene lost 2 bases, with 7 bases spanning the gap. Germline V gene lookup returns CDR1 SGHTA and CDR2 FQGNSA. This chain's CDR3 is CASSRQQETQYF. The CDR3 DNA is TGTGCCAGCAGTAGACAACAAGAGACCCAGTACTTC.

The chain employs TRBV6-5 and TRBJ2-5; 7 bases fit TRBD1. Germline CDR1 and CDR2: MNHEY and SVGAGI. This CDR3 is 16 amino acids long. V was clipped by 0 bases and J by 4 bases; unmatched bases: 8. CDR3 amino acids: CASSYSMGQLLETQYF. In DNA form, the CDR3 reads TGTGCCAGCAGTTACTCGATGGGACAGCTACTAGAGACCCAGTACTTC.

Ten or more counts support this clonotype. V gene TRBV29-1 combines with J gene TRBJ2-7; D perhaps matches TRBD2 (5 bases). V was cut by 7 bases and J by 7 bases, with 23 bases left in between. The CDR3 length is 14 residues. CDR1 is SQVTM and CDR2 is ANQGSEA in the germline V gene. CDR3 DNA sequence: TGCAGCGCCTCCATGCGCGGTGTTGAGGGTGAGCAGTACTTC. Amino acids: CSASMRGVEGEQYF.

V gene TRBV4-1 combines with J gene TRBJ2-1; 10 nucleotides align to TRBD2. CDR1 MGHRA and CDR2 YSYEKL come from the germline V gene. This CDR3 is 15 amino acids long. The V gene end was trimmed by 1 base and the J gene end by 7 bases; junction bases not matched to a gene: 4. CDR3 in amino acids: CASSQGVAGGNEQFF. Here the CDR3 DNA reads TGCGCCAGCAGCCAAGGGGTAGCGGGGGGAAATGAGCAGTTCTTC.

The V and J genes are TRBV5-1 and TRBJ1-3, with D maybe TRBD1 (5 bases). Trimming took 5 bases from V and 4 from J, leaving 13 bases between them. Germline V gene sequence: CDR1 SGHRS, CDR2 YFSETQ. This CDR3 has 14 amino acids. This CDR3 is CASSLDTAGNTIYF. The CDR3 region has the DNA TGCGCCAGCAGTCTGGACACTGCGGGAAACACCATATATTTT.

This clonotype appeared a few times. The chain employs TRBV29-1 and TRBJ2-3, with a tentative D call TRBD2 (6 bases). Germline-derived CDR1 and CDR2 are SQVTM and ANQGSEA. Trimming stripped 3 bases from V and 2 bases from J, with 18 bases between. The CDR3 totals 16 residues. The CDR3 DNA sequence: TGCAGCGTTGAGAGCTGGGGCGGGGCAGACACAGATACGCAGTATTTT. It translates to CSVESWGGADTDTQYF.

The chain is built from TRBV10-2 and TRBJ1-1; D is possibly TRBD1 (6 bases). There are 17 residues in the CDR3. Per the germline V gene, CDR1 is WSHSY and CDR2 is SAAADI. Trimming removed 2 bases from V and 1 base from J, with 17 bases in between. Here the CDR3 reads CASSEPIRDRSNTEAFF. Written as DNA, the CDR3 is TGCGCCAGCAGTGAGCCTATACGTGACAGGTCGAACACTGAAGCTTTCTTT.

The gene calls are TRBV12-3 or TRBV12-4 and TRBJ1-5; D uncertain. This CDR3 has 14 residues. With 6 bases removed from V and 0 bases from J, the gap between germline ends came to 9 bases. The CDR3 is CASSPYNSNQPQHF. The CDR3 coding sequence is TGTGCCAGCAGCCCTTATAATAGCAATCAGCCCCAGCATTTT.

This rearrangement joins TRBV7-6 to TRBJ2-5; 10 bases are a match to TRBD1. The V segment lost 5 bases and the J segment 0 bases; nucleotides outside the gene matches: 9. In germline, CDR1 is SGHVS, CDR2 FNYEAQ. The CDR3 consists of 17 residues. The chain's CDR3 is CASSQAPGQGYQETQYF. CDR3 bases: TGTGCCAGCAGCCAAGCCCCGGGACAGGGGTACCAAGAGACCCAGTACTTC.

In this sample, this clonotype turned up a few times. The chain carries TRBV3-1 and TRBJ2-5; 13 bases are a match to TRBD2. The CDR3 sequence is 16 residues long. Germline V lookup: CDR1 LGHDT, CDR2 YNNKEL (reference sequence). Trimming took 4 bases from V and 4 from J; bases not matched to a gene: 6. CDR3 loop: CASSPWTSGGGETQYF. The CDR3 bases are TGTGCCAGCAGCCCCTGGACTAGCGGGGGAGGAGAGACCCAGTACTTC.

This clonotype was seen once. The gene calls are TRBV7-2 and TRBJ1-1, with TRBD1 identical over 7 bases. Trimming cost V 1 base and J 7 bases; bases outside gene matches: 9. In germline, CDR1 is SGHTA, CDR2 FQGNSA. The CDR3 contains 15 residues. The chain's CDR3 is CASSLDQGQPYEAFF. CDR3 DNA: TGTGCCAGCAGCTTAGATCAGGGACAGCCCTATGAAGCTTTCTTT.

This sequence joins TRBV12-3 or TRBV12-4 and TRBJ2-5; 7 bases agree with TRBD2. This CDR3 contains 13 residues. V was clipped by 10 bases and J by 1 base; unmatched bases: 6. CDR3 protein: CANAAGPQETQYF. The CDR3 region has the DNA TGTGCCAACGCAGCGGGACCCCAAGAGACCCAGTACTTC.

The gene calls are TRBV6-5 and TRBJ2-1; 8 nucleotides line up with TRBD1. Germline V CDR1 and CDR2: MNHEY, SVGAGI. V lost 2 bases to trimming and J lost 7 bases; unmatched junction nucleotides: 4. The CDR3 is 14 amino acids. The CDR3 DNA follows: TGTGCCAGCAGTTACCAGGGGGCAAGGAATGAGCAGTTCTTC. Protein sequence: CASSYQGARNEQFF.

This clonotype was detected a few times. CDR3 protein: CASSLATGTMAGELFF. Written as DNA, the CDR3 is TGCGCCAGCAGCTTGGCTACCGGGACAATGGCCGGGGAGCTGTTTTTT. V is TRBV5-1 and J is TRBJ2-2; tentative D call: TRBD1 (6 bases). The germline CDR1 and CDR2 sequences are SGHRS and YFSETQ. Trimming stripped 0 bases from V and 6 bases from J, with 15 bases between. This CDR3 is 16 amino acids long.

Many counts were recorded for this clonotype. The rearrangement uses TRBV5-1 and TRBJ1-5; D remains ambiguous. The germline CDR1 and CDR2 sequences are SGHRS and YFSETQ. V shed 5 bases and J shed 5 bases, with 17 bases lying between them. The CDR3 covers 15 residues. The CDR3 DNA is TGCGCCAGCAGATCCGGTGGTGGCAGAGATCAGCCCCAGCATTTT. Amino acid sequence: CASRSGGGRDQPQHF.

This clonotype was seen a few times. A junction end diverges from the germline sequence, so it may reflect a read error. The V and J genes are TRBV7-2 and TRBJ2-2; D gene unclear. The germline V gene has CDR1 SGHTA and CDR2 FQGNSA. CDR3 length equals 14 residues. CDR3 sequence (DNA): TGTGCCAGCAACTTACCGGGTTACACCGGGGAGCTGTTTTTT. Amino acids: CASNLPGYTGELFF. The entire variable domain, with the rest obtained from reference TRBV7-2 and TRBJ2-2, is as follows: GAGVSQSPSNKVTEKGKDVELRCDPISGHTALYWYRQSLGQGLEFLIYFQGNSAPDKSGLPSDRFSAERTGGSVSTLTIQRTQQEDSAVYLCASNLPGYTGELFFGEGSRLTVL.

There are many counts of this clonotype. The rearrangement links TRBV7-3 to TRBJ2-2; 8 bases are a match to TRBD2. The CDR3 length is 14 residues. Germline assignment: CDR1 SGHTA and CDR2 FQGTGA. V was pared by 5 bases and J by 4 bases, with 3 bases of the junction left unmatched. CDR3 region: CASSLGTSTGELFF. The CDR3 DNA reads as TGTGCCAGCAGCCTAGGGACTAGCACCGGGGAGCTGTTTTTT.

This clonotype appeared a few times. The chain couples TRBV29-1 to TRBJ2-3; D remains unclear. The V gene's germline CDR1 is SQVTM and CDR2 ANQGSEA. The V and J ends lost 0 bases and 0 bases respectively, with 10 bases between them. This CDR3 contains 15 residues. CDR3 amino acids: CSVEERLRSTDTQYF. DNA for the CDR3: TGCAGCGTTGAAGAACGCCTCCGGAGCACAGATACGCAGTATTTT.

This clonotype was observed a few times. V and J are TRBV7-3 and TRBJ2-1; 7 bases are a match to TRBD2. Per the germline V gene, CDR1 is SGHTA and CDR2 is FQGTGA. The J segment lost 8 bases and the V segment lost 1 base, leaving 14 bases of the junction unmatched. CDR3 length: 17 amino acids. The CDR3 DNA follows: TGTGCCAGCAGCTTAATTGGTCGGGGGGAAGTTCCTTATGAGCAGTTCTTC. It specifies CASSLIGRGEVPYEQFF.